The clone carrying this T cell receptor (beta chain) occurred a few times. This entry is derived from a study of T cell responses to AZD1222 COVID-19 vaccine. Germline values: CDR1 LGHNA, CDR2 YNFKEQ. The CDR3 is 16 amino acids. V was pared by 1 base and J by 2 bases, with 14 bases between. Samples with a second dose at about 4 or about 12 weeks were pooled together. Sequencing used immunoSEQ multiplex PCR; TCRdb keeps in-frame clones, though not all of them. The sample shows about 94,000 clones, roughly 90% of them seen only once. This chain uses TRBV4-2 with TRBJ2-5, with D possibly TRBD2 on 5 matching bases. The sequence was obtained from an adult who received the AZD1222 COVID-19 vaccine. The sequencing used peripheral blood, collected 28 days after the second AZD1222 dose. This chain's CDR3 is CASSQVSGVAQETQYF. DNA for the CDR3: TGTGCCAGCAGCCAAGTTTCAGGTGTAGCGCAAGAGACCCAGTACTTC.